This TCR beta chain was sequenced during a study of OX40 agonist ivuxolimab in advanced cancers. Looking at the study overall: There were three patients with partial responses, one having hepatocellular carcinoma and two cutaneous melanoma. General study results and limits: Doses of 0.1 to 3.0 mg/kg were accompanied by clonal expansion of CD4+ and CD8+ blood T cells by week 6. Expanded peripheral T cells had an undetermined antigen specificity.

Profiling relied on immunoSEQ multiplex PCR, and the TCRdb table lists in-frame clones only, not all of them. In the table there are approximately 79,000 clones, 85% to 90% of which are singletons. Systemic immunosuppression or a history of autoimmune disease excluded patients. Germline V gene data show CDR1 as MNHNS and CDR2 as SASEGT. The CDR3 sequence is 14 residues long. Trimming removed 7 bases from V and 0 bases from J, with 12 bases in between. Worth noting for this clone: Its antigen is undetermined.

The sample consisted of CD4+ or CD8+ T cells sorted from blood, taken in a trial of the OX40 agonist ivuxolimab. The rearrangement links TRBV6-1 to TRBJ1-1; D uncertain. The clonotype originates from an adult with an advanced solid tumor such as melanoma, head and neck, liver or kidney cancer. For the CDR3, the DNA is TGTGCCAGCATAGCAACCCGAGTGAACACTGAAGCTTTCTTT. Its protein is CASIATRVNTEAFF.